This TCR beta chain stems from a study of blood T cells in healthy people across ages. General study results and limits: The study regarded diversity estimates from one million T cells as underestimates. Significant beta diversity loss was already apparent by age roughly 44, declining roughly linearly.

A word on this clonotype: Its target is not known.

CDR1 DFQATT and CDR2 SNEGSKA come from the germline V gene (reference sequence). The CDR3 length is 12 residues. V was clipped by 3 bases and J by 7 bases, with 10 bases between them. Using a J-beta primer mix together with a sample-barcoded 5' primer, a second PCR was run for roughly 6 to 12 cycles. Each cDNA molecule was tagged by a template-switch adaptor that had 12 random nucleotides. TCRdb re-called the 5' RACE reads through MiXCR, storing one row per CDR3 protein. Among roughly 1,500,000 distinct CDR3 sequences listed, about 32% were seen once. The sequence was collected from a woman between 25 and 40 years old in good health. The rearrangement links TRBV20-1 to TRBJ1-5; TRBD1 is a possible D gene (5 bases). What was sequenced was blood. In DNA form, the CDR3 reads TGCAGTGCTAGTGACAGTGCCCAGCCCCAGCATTTT. Encoded protein: CSASDSAQPQHF.